The present T cell receptor (beta chain) was sequenced within a study of a mutant IDH1 vaccine in newly diagnosed glioma. In the study overall: Pretreatment consisted of radiotherapy, temozolomide, or both, with most receiving both.

Indicated time point: baseline, week 1 (first vaccination visit). The treatment here: pre-vaccination baseline after standard-of-care therapy. Donors' newly diagnosed IDH1-mutant WHO grade 3 or 4 astrocytomas lacked nuclear ATRX. Comment on this clone: Its antigen is not known.

With 5 bases clipped from V and 4 bases from J, the junction kept 1 base outside the gene matches. CDR1 and CDR2 from the germline V gene are SGHAT and FQNNGV. There are 14 residues in the CDR3. Broader study findings: The authors found pseudoprogression apparently unrelated to changes in top peripheral T cell clonotypes. Patients showed vaccine-induced immune responses at a rate of 90% to 95%.

The method was immunoSEQ multiplex PCR; TCRdb's version includes in-frame clones alone and lacks a portion of them. The table lists 55,000 to 70,000 clones, approximately 79% of them singletons. V gene TRBV11-2 combines with J gene TRBJ2-2, with 10 bases identical to TRBD2. This TCR was recovered from a man aged 50-60 years with glioma. Specimen: PBMCs, collected from a glioma patient treated with radiotherapy, temozolomide or both. The CDR3 DNA is TGTGCCAGCAGCACTAGCGGGGTCACCGGGGAGCTGTTTTTT. Its protein is CASSTSGVTGELFF.